What follows are 5 T cell receptor beta chains derived from one specimen sequenced in a study of T cells in Graves' hyperthyroidism and ophthalmopathy. The CDR3 regions of TCR beta were amplified from RNA transcripts. An initial round of RT-PCR targeting the TCR CDR3 relied on the HTBI primer set. Each CDR3 protein is one row after TCRdb ran MiXCR on the multiplex PCR reads. Of fewer than 110,000 distinct CDR3 sequences detected, about 17% appear once; the ten largest clones hold 40% to 50%. Source material: blood. These receptors originate from a woman in her forties or fifties with Graves' hyperthyroidism.

This clonotype was seen many times. The chain links TRBV5-4 to TRBJ2-6; a possible D gene is TRBD1 (6 bases). The CDR3 totals 15 residues. V lost 2 bases, J lost 2 bases, and 8 bases lay in between. Germline V gives CDR1 SGHNT, CDR2 YYREEE (reference sequence). This CDR3 is CASSFAGAGANVLTF. The CDR3 coding sequence is TGTGCCAGCAGCTTCGCAGGGGCTGGGGCCAACGTCCTGACTTTC. The variable domain in full, completed from reference TRBV5-4 and TRBJ2-6, reads ETGVTQSPTHLIKTRGQQVTLRCSSQSGHNTVSWYQQALGQGPQFIFQYYREEENGRGNFPPRFSGLQFPNYSSELNVNALELDDSALYLCASSFAGAGANVLTFGAGSRLTVL.

This clonotype was recorded many times. The chain joins TRBV7-3 to TRBJ1-1, with TRBD1 matching 10 bases. With V trimmed by 5 bases and J by 5 bases, 8 bases remained unmatched. The CDR3 length is 15 residues. Per the germline V gene, CDR1 is SGHTA and CDR2 is FQGTGA. The CDR3 DNA sequence: TGTGCCAGCAGCATGACAGGGGGCCCGGGTACTGAAGCTTTCTTT. Its protein product is CASSMTGGPGTEAFF.

This clonotype was observed at least ten times. The chain uses TRBV28 and TRBJ2-7; D possibly corresponds to TRBD1 (6 bases). The germline V gene has CDR1 MDHEN and CDR2 SYDVKM. CDR3 size: 13 residues. Trimming shortened V by 6 bases and J by 0 bases, and 9 bases separated the two germline ends. The CDR3 region has the DNA TGTGCCAGCAGCTGGGACAACTCCTACGAGCAGTACTTC. Amino acid sequence: CASSWDNSYEQYF.

This clonotype was seen many times. The V gene is TRBV16, the J gene TRBJ2-1; 9 nucleotides match TRBD1. This CDR3 is built from 19 residues. Germline V lookup: CDR1 KGHSY, CDR2 FQNENV. V shed 2 bases and J 2 bases; nucleotides not matched to a gene: 13. The CDR3 spells CASSQPGTGFSGPYNEQFF. The CDR3 DNA reads as TGTGCCAGCAGCCAACCCGGGACAGGGTTTAGCGGACCCTACAATGAGCAGTTCTTC.

The chain links TRBV2 to TRBJ2-2, with unresolved D. Germline V gives CDR1 SNHLY, CDR2 FYNNEI. This CDR3 has 12 residues. V lost 4 bases, J lost 4 bases, and 4 bases lay in between. In DNA, the CDR3 is TGTGCCAGCAGTGTCTCCACCGGGGAGCTGTTTTTT. This codes for CASSVSTGELFF.